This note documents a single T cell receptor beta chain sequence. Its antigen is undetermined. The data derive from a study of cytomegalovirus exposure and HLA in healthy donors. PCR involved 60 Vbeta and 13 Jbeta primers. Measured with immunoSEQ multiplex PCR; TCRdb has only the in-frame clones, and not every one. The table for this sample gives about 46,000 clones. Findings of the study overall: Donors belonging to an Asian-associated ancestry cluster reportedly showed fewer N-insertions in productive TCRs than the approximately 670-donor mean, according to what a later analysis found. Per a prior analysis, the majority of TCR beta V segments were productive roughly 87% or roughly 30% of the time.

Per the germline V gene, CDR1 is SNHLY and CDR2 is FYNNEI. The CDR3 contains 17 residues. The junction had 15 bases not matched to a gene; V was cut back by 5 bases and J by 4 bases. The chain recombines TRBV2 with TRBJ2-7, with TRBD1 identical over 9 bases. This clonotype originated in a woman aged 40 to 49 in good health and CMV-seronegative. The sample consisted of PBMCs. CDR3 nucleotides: TGTGCCAGCAGTAGATCGGACAGGGGTCTGTCTTTTTACGAGCAGTACTTC. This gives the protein CASSRSDRGLSFYEQYF. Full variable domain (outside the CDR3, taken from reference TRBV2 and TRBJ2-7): EPEVTQTPSHQVTQMGQEVILRCVPISNHLYFYWYRQILGQKVEFLVSFYNNEISEKSEIFDDQFSVERPDGSNFTLKIRSTKLEDSAMYFCASSRSDRGLSFYEQYFGPGTRLTVT.